A selection of T cell receptor beta chains follows, all from one sample in a study of cytomegalovirus exposure and HLA in healthy donors. Sequencing was performed with immunoSEQ multiplex PCR; in TCRdb, only in-frame clones are kept and a portion is missing. This sample has 95,000 to 150,000 clones; about 80% occur once, and the top ten carry nearly 9.5%. The sample was PBMCs. Receptor source: a woman aged 50 to 65 in good health and CMV-seropositive. CDR3s include the opening cysteine and the closing phenylalanine or tryptophan. A D gene is named only where the DNA matches it firmly. Clone size appears in some rows only: once, few, many, or a class for an expanded clone.

.	TRBV28	few	TRBJ2-1	CASRGRGGINEQFF	TGTGCCAGCAGGGGGAGGGGGGGGATCAATGAGCAGTTCTTC
.	TRBV30	.	TRBJ1-6	CAWSMKGERSPLHF	TGTGCCTGGAGTATGAAAGGGGAACGCTCACCCCTCCACTTT
.	TRBV5-6	.	TRBJ2-5	CASSLGWWSEETQYF	TGTGCCAGCAGCTTGGGGTGGTGGAGCGAGGAGACCCAGTACTTC
.	TRBV10-1	.	TRBJ2-2	CASTRVGLGTDTGELFF	TGCGCCAGCACCAGGGTAGGGTTAGGGACTGACACCGGGGAGCTGTTTTTT
.	TRBV27	.	TRBJ2-7	CASSLHGGYEQYF	TGTGCCAGCAGTTTGCATGGCGGCTACGAGCAGTACTTC
TRBD1	TRBV5-4	.	TRBJ1-1	CASSMGQWENEAFF	TGTGCCAGCAGTATGGGACAGTGGGAAAATGAAGCTTTCTTT
.	TRBV18	.	TRBJ2-1	CASETRVSYNEQFF	TGTGCCAGCGAAACCAGGGTTTCCTACAATGAGCAGTTCTTC
TRBD1	TRBV19	.	TRBJ1-2	CASKDRGRYGYTF	TGTGCCAGTAAAGACAGGGGGAGGTATGGCTACACCTTC
TRBD2	TRBV7-3	.	TRBJ2-3	CASSKYPGLAGEDTQYF	TGTGCCAGCAGCAAATATCCGGGACTAGCGGGGGAGGACACGCAGTATTTT
.	TRBV5-6	.	TRBJ2-1	CASSPGGGSRYNEQFF	TGTGCCAGCAGTCCTGGAGGGGGCTCAAGGTACAATGAGCAGTTCTTC
.	TRBV5-4	.	TRBJ1-3	CASSPAGASGNTIYF	TGTGCCAGCAGCCCGGCGGGGGCATCTGGAAACACCATATATTTT
.	TRBV28	.	TRBJ2-5	CASSPKARIKETQYF	TGTGCCAGCAGTCCAAAAGCTAGGATTAAAGAGACCCAGTACTTC
.	TRBV9	once	TRBJ1-2	CASSVDPEGFYGYTF	TGTGCCAGCAGCGTAGACCCCGAGGGCTTTTATGGCTACACCTTC
.	TRBV30	.	TRBJ1-2	CASYGNRGGGYTF	TGTGCCTCTTATGGGAACAGAGGGGGTGGCTACACCTTC
TRBD1	TRBV7-2	.	TRBJ1-2	CASSSQGAPSYGYTF	TGTGCCAGCAGCTCTCAGGGGGCGCCAAGCTATGGCTACACCTTC
.	TRBV7-2	few	TRBJ2-3	CASSPFTDTQYF	TGTGCCAGCAGCCCCTTTACAGATACGCAGTATTTT
.	TRBV18	.	TRBJ1-5	CASSPEGRSNQPQHF	TGTGCCAGCTCACCCGAGGGCCGTAGCAATCAGCCCCAGCATTTT
TRBD1	TRBV6-1	.	TRBJ2-7	CASSGQGARHEQYF	TGTGCCAGCAGCGGACAGGGGGCGAGGCACGAGCAGTACTTC
.	TRBV7-9	.	TRBJ1-6	CASREGEVISPLHF	TGTGCCAGCAGAGAGGGCGAAGTAATCTCACCCCTCCACTTT
TRBD1	TRBV5-4	.	TRBJ2-2	CASSPGTALNTGELFF	TGTGCCAGCAGCCCCGGGACAGCTCTTAACACCGGGGAGCTGTTTTTT
.	TRBV19	.	TRBJ2-1	CASSIARTSYNEQFF	TGTGCCAGTAGTATTGCGCGGACATCCTACAATGAGCAGTTCTTC
.	TRBV27	few	TRBJ2-1	CASSLGGNYNEQFF	TGTGCCAGCAGTTTAGGCGGGAATTACAATGAGCAGTTCTTC
.	TRBV5-4	.	TRBJ1-4	CASSLGGLNEKLFF	TGTGCCAGCAGCTTGGGGGGCCTTAATGAAAAACTGTTTTTT
TRBD1	TRBV27	.	TRBJ1-5	CASSWTSGGQPQHF	TGTGCCAGCAGTTGGACCTCAGGGGGACAGCCCCAGCATTTT
TRBD1	TRBV10-3	once	TRBJ1-2	CAISESLGQGRHYGYTF	TGTGCCATCAGTGAGTCGTTAGGACAGGGGCGGCACTATGGCTACACCTTC
.	TRBV11-3	.	TRBJ2-7	CASSLGGGGWDEQYF	TGTGCCAGCAGCTTAGGGGGAGGAGGGTGGGACGAGCAGTACTTC
.	TRBV11-2	few	TRBJ1-5	CASSLESGQPQHF	TGTGCCAGCAGCTTAGAGTCCGGTCAGCCCCAGCATTTT
.	TRBV27	.	TRBJ2-7	CASSLGGRAYEQYF	TGTGCCAGCAGTTTGGGTGGGCGGGCCTACGAGCAGTACTTC
TRBD2	TRBV25-1	.	TRBJ2-1	CASSRTSGYNEQFF	TGTGCCAGCAGCCGGACTAGCGGCTACAATGAGCAGTTCTTC
.	TRBV7-2	.	TRBJ2-6	CASSPGSGLLRGANVLTF	TGTGCCAGCAGCCCCGGGTCAGGGCTACTGAGAGGGGCCAACGTCCTGACTTTC
TRBD1	TRBV13	few	TRBJ1-2	CASSFGTAQDYYGYTF	TGTGCCAGCAGCTTCGGGACAGCACAAGACTACTATGGCTACACCTTC
.	TRBV5-6	.	TRBJ1-4	CASSLSATTRAYNEKLFF	TGTGCCAGCAGCTTGAGCGCCACAACCCGCGCTTATAATGAAAAACTGTTTTTT
TRBD2	TRBV7-9	.	TRBJ2-3	CASSSLHGTRNTDTQYF	TGTGCCAGCAGCTCACTCCATGGGACTAGGAACACAGATACGCAGTATTTT
.	TRBV27	.	TRBJ1-2	CASSYRPGGNYGYTF	TGTGCCAGCAGTTACAGGCCCGGGGGGAACTATGGCTACACCTTC
TRBD2	TRBV5-1	.	TRBJ2-1	CASSIAGGAPYNEQFF	TGCGCCAGCAGCATAGCGGGAGGAGCCCCTTACAATGAGCAGTTCTTC
.	TRBV2	.	TRBJ2-5	CASSESRETQYF	TGTGCCAGCAGTGAATCCCGGGAGACCCAGTACTTC
TRBD1	TRBV7-9	.	TRBJ1-2	CASSPRDRGDYGYTF	TGTGCCAGCAGCCCCCGGGACAGGGGGGACTATGGCTACACCTTC
.	TRBV6-1	.	TRBJ1-2	CATKGYGYTF	TGTGCCACCAAGGGGTATGGCTACACCTTC
TRBD2	TRBV27	.	TRBJ2-2	CASSRWEGLTGELFF	TGTGCCAGCAGTCGGTGGGAGGGCCTCACCGGGGAGCTGTTTTTT
TRBD1	TRBV9	.	TRBJ1-4	CASSVAAGQREKLFF	TGTGCCAGCAGCGTAGCCGCGGGACAGCGTGAAAAACTGTTTTTT
.	TRBV7-6	once	TRBJ2-1	CASSLARPGTSYNEQFF	TGTGCCAGCAGCTTAGCGCGCCCAGGGACTTCCTACAATGAGCAGTTCTTC
.	TRBV19	.	TRBJ2-5	CASSRRGDSGETQYF	TGTGCCAGTAGTCGGCGCGGGGATAGTGGAGAGACCCAGTACTTC
TRBD1	TRBV27	.	TRBJ2-7	CASRGQGAYEQYF	TGTGCCAGCAGGGGACAGGGGGCTTACGAGCAGTACTTC
.	TRBV29-1	.	TRBJ2-7	CSFGRAPADEQYF	TGCAGCTTCGGGCGGGCCCCCGCTGACGAGCAGTACTTC
TRBD2	TRBV6-6	.	TRBJ2-7	CASKGAGGPYEQYF	TGTGCCAGCAAGGGAGCGGGAGGGCCTTACGAGCAGTACTTC
.	TRBV14	once	TRBJ1-1	CASSQDMRYTEAFF	TGTGCCAGCAGCCAAGACATGAGATACACTGAAGCTTTCTTT